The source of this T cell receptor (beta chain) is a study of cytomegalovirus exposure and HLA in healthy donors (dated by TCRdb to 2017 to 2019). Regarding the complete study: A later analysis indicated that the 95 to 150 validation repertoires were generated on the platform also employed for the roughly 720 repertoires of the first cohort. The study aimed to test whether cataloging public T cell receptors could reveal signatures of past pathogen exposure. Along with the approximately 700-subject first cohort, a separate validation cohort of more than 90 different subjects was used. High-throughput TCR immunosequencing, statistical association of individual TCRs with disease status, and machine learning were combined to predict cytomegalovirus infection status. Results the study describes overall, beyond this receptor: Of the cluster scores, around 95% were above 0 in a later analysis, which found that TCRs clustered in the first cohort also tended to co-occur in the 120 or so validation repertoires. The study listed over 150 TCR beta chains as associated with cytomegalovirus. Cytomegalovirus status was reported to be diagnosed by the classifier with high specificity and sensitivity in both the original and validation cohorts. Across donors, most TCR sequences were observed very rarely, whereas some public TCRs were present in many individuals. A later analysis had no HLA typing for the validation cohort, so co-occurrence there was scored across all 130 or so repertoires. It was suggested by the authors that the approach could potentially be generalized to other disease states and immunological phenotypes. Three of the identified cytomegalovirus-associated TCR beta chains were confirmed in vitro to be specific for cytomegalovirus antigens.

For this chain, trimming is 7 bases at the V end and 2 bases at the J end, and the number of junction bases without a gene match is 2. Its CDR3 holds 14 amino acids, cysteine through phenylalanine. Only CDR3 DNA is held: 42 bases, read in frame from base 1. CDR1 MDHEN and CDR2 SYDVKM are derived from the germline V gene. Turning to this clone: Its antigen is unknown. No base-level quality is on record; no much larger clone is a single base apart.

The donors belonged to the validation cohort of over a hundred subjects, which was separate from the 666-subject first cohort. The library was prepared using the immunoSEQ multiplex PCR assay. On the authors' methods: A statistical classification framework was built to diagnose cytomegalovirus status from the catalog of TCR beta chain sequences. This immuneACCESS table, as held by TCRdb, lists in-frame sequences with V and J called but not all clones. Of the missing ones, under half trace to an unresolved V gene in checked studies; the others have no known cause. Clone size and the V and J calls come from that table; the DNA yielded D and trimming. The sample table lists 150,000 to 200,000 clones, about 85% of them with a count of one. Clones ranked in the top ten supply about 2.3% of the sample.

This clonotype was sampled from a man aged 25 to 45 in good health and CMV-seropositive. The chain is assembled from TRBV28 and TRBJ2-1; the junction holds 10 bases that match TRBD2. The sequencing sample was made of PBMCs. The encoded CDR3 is CASTSGGAYNEQFF. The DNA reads TGTGCCAGCACCAGCGGGGGGGCCTACAATGAGCAGTTCTTC.